Listed below are T cell receptor beta chains from one sample, sequenced in a study of blood T cell repertoires in COVID-19. Assay: immunoSEQ multiplex PCR; the TCRdb copy retains only in-frame clones and omits some. The sample shows about 150,000 clones, around 83% of them seen only once. Sequencing input: peripheral blood. These receptors were taken from a woman in her sixties or seventies with COVID-19, enrolled during active disease. The CDR3 runs from the conserved cysteine through the conserved F or W. D genes are given only for firm matches.

D gene,CDR3 length,V gene,J gene,CDR3 protein,CDR3 DNA
-,13,TRBV11-2,TRBJ1-1,CASSLGQSTEAFF,TGTGCCAGCAGCTTAGGACAGTCCACTGAAGCTTTCTTT
TRBD1,18,TRBV24-1,TRBJ2-1,CATSDLISGTGVYNEQFF,TGTGCCACCAGTGATCTAATTTCCGGGACAGGAGTCTACAATGAGCAGTTCTTC
TRBD1,16,TRBV5-6,TRBJ2-5,CASSEGDRQFQETQYF,TGTGCCAGCTCTGAGGGGGACAGGCAGTTTCAAGAGACCCAGTACTTC
TRBD1,13,TRBV6-1,TRBJ1-2,CASSERTGTGYTF,TGTGCCAGCAGTGAAAGGACAGGTACGGGCTACACCTTC
TRBD2,16,TRBV19,TRBJ2-3,CASTGLATGSTDTQYF,TGTGCCAGTACGGGACTAGCGACAGGGAGCACAGATACGCAGTATTTT
TRBD2,13,TRBV19,TRBJ2-3,CASSRTSRDTQYF,TGTGCCAGTAGTAGGACTAGCCGAGATACGCAGTATTTT
TRBD1,15,TRBV12-5,TRBJ1-1,CASGLTGPQGTEAFF,TGTGCTAGTGGTTTGACGGGGCCACAGGGGACTGAAGCTTTCTTT
-,13,TRBV7-9,TRBJ2-7,CASSSGSLYEQYF,TGTGCCAGCAGCTCGGGGTCCTTATACGAGCAGTACTTC
-,15,TRBV6-2/TRBV6-3,TRBJ1-1,CASSYRLTVNTEAFF,TGTGCCAGCAGTTATCGCCTGACAGTGAACACTGAAGCTTTCTTT
-,14,TRBV18,TRBJ1-5,CASSPDSPSQPQHF,TGTGCCAGCTCACCGGACAGCCCCAGTCAGCCCCAGCATTTT
-,13,TRBV29-1,TRBJ1-2,CSVTQGTAQGYTF,TGCAGCGTTACCCAGGGGACGGCCCAGGGCTACACCTTC
-,14,TRBV6-5,TRBJ2-4,CASRSRGGEYIQYF,TGTGCCAGCAGAAGCAGGGGAGGGGAGTACATTCAGTACTTC
TRBD1,17,TRBV7-6,TRBJ2-1,CASSSLGGQGFLNEQFF,TGTGCCAGCAGCTCGCTCGGCGGACAGGGGTTTCTCAATGAGCAGTTCTTC
TRBD1,13,TRBV5-5,TRBJ1-2,CASRAGTGDGYTF,TGTGCCAGCAGAGCCGGGACAGGGGACGGCTACACCTTC
-,15,TRBV7-9,TRBJ1-2,CASSRSGGLGYGYTF,TGTGCCAGCAGCCGCTCTGGGGGCCTGGGCTATGGCTACACCTTC
-,15,TRBV6-2/TRBV6-3,TRBJ1-1,CASSYVGGLNTEAFF,TGTGCCAGCAGTTATGTAGGAGGCTTGAACACTGAAGCTTTCTTT
TRBD1,16,TRBV3-1/TRBV3-2,TRBJ1-2,CASSQADRGTSGGYTF,TGTGCCAGCAGCCAAGCTGACAGGGGCACGTCGGGGGGCTACACCTTC
-,15,TRBV30,TRBJ1-6,CAWSVLAGQDSPLHF,TGTGCCTGGAGTGTACTGGCAGGGCAAGATTCACCCCTCCACTTT
-,15,TRBV7-3,TRBJ1-2,CASSAEGAGVGGYTF,TGTGCCAGCAGCGCGGAAGGTGCAGGGGTCGGTGGCTACACCTTC
-,16,TRBV15,TRBJ2-1,CATSSRTFFSYNEQFF,TGTGCCACCAGCTCCCGGACTTTCTTCTCCTACAATGAGCAGTTCTTC
TRBD1,17,TRBV19,TRBJ1-1,CATVPGTGASASTEAFF,TGTGCCACCGTTCCCGGGACAGGGGCCTCGGCGAGCACTGAAGCTTTCTTT
-,13,TRBV7-3,TRBJ2-2,CASSLTPQRELFF,TGTGCCAGCAGCTTAACGCCCCAGAGGGAGCTGTTTTTT